The rows below give T cell receptor beta chains drawn from one sample of a study of post-analysis software for immune sequencing data. In TCRdb, the PCR reads were re-called with MiXCR into one record per CDR3 protein. The sample shows roughly 180,000 distinct CDR3 sequences, roughly 30% of them seen only once. The sequenced sample was blood. Source of these receptors: a girl aged 10-17 years with multiple sclerosis. Both conserved end residues are part of each CDR3. D genes are given only for firm matches. Rows give clone size only sometimes, using once, few, many, or a class for an expanded clone.

V gene,clone size,J gene,D gene,CDR3 protein,CDR3 DNA
TRBV7-3,NA,TRBJ2-5,NA,CASSLQGRGSETQYF,TGTGCCAGCAGCTTACAGGGCAGGGGCAGCGAGACCCAGTACTTC
TRBV15,NA,TRBJ2-7,NA,CATSNRGSLYEQYF,TGTGCCACCAGCAACCGAGGGAGTCTCTACGAGCAGTACTTC
TRBV10-3,few,TRBJ2-7,NA,CAILDSSSYNEQYF,TGTGCCATCCTCGACTCGAGCTCCTACAATGAGCAGTACTTC
TRBV12-3/TRBV12-4,many,TRBJ2-3,TRBD2,CASSFFSTSGTTDTQYF,TGTGCCAGCAGTTTCTTTTCTACTAGCGGGACCACAGATACGCAGTATTTT
TRBV6-6,NA,TRBJ2-1,NA,CASTHSCEAHEQFF,TGTGCCAGCACCCACAGCTGCGAAGCCCATGAGCAGTTCTTC
TRBV4-2,NA,TRBJ1-2,NA,CANSQALRGANYGYTF,TGTGCCAACAGCCAAGCGTTAAGGGGGGCAAACTATGGCTACACCTTC
TRBV20-1,many,TRBJ2-3,NA,CSARVWVGTDTQYF,TGCAGTGCTAGAGTTTGGGTAGGCACAGATACGCAGTATTTT
TRBV3-1,NA,TRBJ2-3,NA,CASSQEGLPDTRYF,TGTGCCAGCAGCCAAGAGGGCCTGCCAGATACGCGGTATTTT
TRBV5-1,few,TRBJ2-1,TRBD2,CASSWTSGGPYNEQFF,TGCGCCAGCAGCTGGACTAGCGGGGGGCCCTACAATGAGCAGTTCTTC
TRBV6-6,many,TRBJ2-7,NA,CASSPTKSYEQYF,TGTGCCAGCAGTCCCACGAAGTCCTACGAGCAGTACTTC
TRBV5-5,NA,TRBJ1-4,NA,CASSLREGEKLFF,TGTGCCAGCAGCCTACGTGAAGGGGAAAAACTGTTTTTT
TRBV7-3,NA,TRBJ2-3,TRBD1,CASSFPRDSNTDTQYF,TGTGCCAGCAGCTTCCCACGGGACAGCAACACAGATACGCAGTATTTT
TRBV20-1,many,TRBJ2-1,NA,CSARVGGSAGLEQFF,TGCAGTGCTAGAGTGGGAGGTTCCGCGGGGCTTGAGCAGTTCTTC
TRBV20-1,many,TRBJ2-1,TRBD2,CSASPSGDSNEQFF,TGCAGTGCTAGCCCTAGCGGGGACTCCAATGAGCAGTTCTTC
TRBV6-1,NA,TRBJ1-5,NA,CASSAKGARKDQPQHF,TGTGCCAGCAGTGCTAAAGGGGCAAGAAAGGACCAGCCCCAGCATTTT
TRBV7-2,NA,TRBJ1-5,NA,CASSFEYQPRHF,TGTGCCAGCAGCTTTGAATATCAGCCCCGGCATTTT
TRBV7-9,few,TRBJ1-5,TRBD1,CASSSADRVNQPQHF,TGTGCCAGCAGCTCCGCTGACAGGGTCAATCAGCCCCAGCATTTT